What follows describes a single T cell receptor beta chain. The target antigen is unknown. The V gene's germline CDR1 is GTSNPN and CDR2 SVGIG (reference sequence). V trimming: 0 bases; J trimming: 13 bases; junction bases outside the gene matches: 9. The CDR3 length is 13 residues. This record belongs to a study of cytomegalovirus exposure and HLA in healthy donors. Study-level points and caveats: TCR beta V- and J-gene trimming, according to a later analysis, was linked to a missense DCLRE1C variant. DRB1 showed the most TCR associations and HLA-C the fewest in a later analysis, as rates varied by HLA locus.

PCR involved 60 Vbeta and 13 Jbeta primers. Generated by immunoSEQ multiplex PCR, the TCRdb table keeps only in-frame clones and is missing some. Of some 200,000 clones detected, roughly four fifths appear once; the ten largest clones hold approximately 0.8%. Healthy bone marrow donors made up the cohort. The specimen was PBMCs. The sequence came from a woman aged 18-29 years in good health and CMV-seronegative. The chain joins TRBV30 to TRBJ2-1; 7 bases line up with TRBD2. CDR3 nucleotide sequence: TGTGCCTGGAGTGTTAGGGAGGGCCTCGGTCAGTTCTTC. This gives the protein CAWSVREGLGQFF.